Below are 11 T cell receptor beta chains sequenced from a single sample in a study of radiotherapy plus CTLA-4 blockade in lung cancer. Repertoires were generated with immunoSEQ multiplex PCR, while TCRdb's copy carries only in-frame clones and drops some. The sample consists of 65,000 to 95,000 clones, around nine tenths of them appearing once. The material sequenced was peripheral blood, taken from a patient treated with radiotherapy plus ipilimumab. These receptors were taken from a human donor with non-small cell lung cancer who had stable disease on radiotherapy plus ipilimumab.

The J gene is TRBJ2-1, the V gene TRBV6-5; TRBD2 matches at 10 bases. V dropped 5 bases and J dropped 8; count of bases not matched to a gene: 9. CDR3 length equals 15 residues. Per germline, CDR1 MNHEY and CDR2 SVGAGI. The CDR3: CASSNPSGSKHEQFF. The DNA for the CDR3 is TGTGCCAGCAGTAACCCTAGCGGGAGTAAACATGAGCAGTTCTTC.

The rearrangement joins TRBV5-1 to TRBJ2-2, with TRBD2 identical over 11 bases. Losses at the gene ends were 3 bases for V and 4 bases for J; bases not matched to a gene: 8. CDR1 SGHRS and CDR2 YFSETQ come from the germline V gene. The CDR3 length is 17 residues. CDR3 in amino acids: CASSSGLSGRVTGELFF. DNA of the CDR3: TGCGCCAGCAGCTCGGGACTTAGCGGGAGGGTCACCGGGGAGCTGTTTTTT.

The rearrangement joins TRBV5-5 to TRBJ2-1; D possibly corresponds to TRBD2 (6 bases). The CDR3 is 16 residues long. The germline V gene has CDR1 SGHKS and CDR2 YYEKEE (reference sequence). Trimming removed 6 bases from V and 0 bases from J, with 16 bases in between. In DNA, the CDR3 is TGTGCCAGCACCCTGGGGGGTGGGAGCTCCTACAATGAGCAGTTCTTC. Its protein product is CASTLGGGSSYNEQFF. Variable domain in full (rest from reference TRBV5-5 and TRBJ2-1): DAGVTQSPTHLIKTRGQQVTLRCSPISGHKSVSWYQQVLGQGPQFIFQYYEKEERGRGNFPDRFSARQFPNYSSELNVNALLLGDSALYLCASTLGGGSSYNEQFFGPGTRLTVL.

V usage is TRBV9 and J usage is TRBJ2-2; D gene uncertain. The CDR3 runs to 15 residues. Trimming pared 2 bases from V and 0 bases from J, leaving 8 bases between. Germline lookup yields CDR1 SGDLS and CDR2 YYNGEE. The CDR3 loop reads CASSVWRTNTGELFF. The CDR3 DNA is TGTGCCAGCAGCGTGTGGCGGACGAACACCGGGGAGCTGTTTTTT.

The chain couples TRBV29-1 to TRBJ2-7; 9 bases fit TRBD1. The CDR3 is 15 amino acids. V trimming: 3 bases; J trimming: 2 bases; junction bases outside the gene matches: 8. Germline lookup yields CDR1 SQVTM and CDR2 ANQGSEA. CDR3 nucleotide sequence: TGCAGCGTTGAGGGGGGGACAGGGAAAACCTACGAGCAGTACTTC. Translated, it gives CSVEGGTGKTYEQYF.

The rearrangement uses TRBV7-2 and TRBJ1-4; tentatively, D is TRBD1 (6 bases). Trimming stripped 1 base from V and 0 bases from J, with 6 bases between. CDR3 size: 15 residues. Germline V gives CDR1 SGHTA, CDR2 FQGNSA. CDR3 loop: CASSLDRATNEKLFF. DNA for the CDR3: TGTGCCAGCAGCTTAGACAGGGCAACTAATGAAAAACTGTTTTTT.

The rearrangement uses TRBV5-4 and TRBJ2-1, with a possible D match to TRBD1 (5 bases). V was cut by 2 bases and J by 9 bases, with 12 bases left in between. The germline CDR1 and CDR2 sequences are SGHNT and YYREEE (reference sequence). The CDR3 loop spans 13 amino acids. CDR3 sequence reads: CASSFRDSSEQFF. The CDR3 DNA reads as TGTGCCAGCAGCTTCAGGGATAGCAGTGAGCAGTTCTTC.

This sequence joins TRBV6-1 and TRBJ2-5, with D unresolved. V lost 4 bases and J lost 2, with 11 bases in between. CDR3 length equals 14 residues. Germline assignment: CDR1 MNHNS and CDR2 SASEGT. CDR3 in DNA: TGTGCCAGCAGTGGCAACAGACCACAAGAGACCCAGTACTTC. Translation gives CASSGNRPQETQYF.

A single count supports this clone. This chain connects TRBV25-1 to TRBJ1-5; 8 positions agree with TRBD1. Germline CDR1 and CDR2: MGHDK and SYGVNS. J gave up 3 bases and V 5 bases, and 6 bases lay outside the gene matches. The CDR3 has 15 residues. CDR3 in DNA: TGTGCCAGCAGTCCCCGGACAGGGTACAATCAGCCCCAGCATTTT. It codes for CASSPRTGYNQPQHF.

This clone was found once. The rearrangement uses TRBV7-3 and TRBJ2-7; 7 bases map to TRBD2. The CDR3 runs 16 residues. Per germline, CDR1 SGHTA and CDR2 FQGTGA. The V gene end was trimmed by 2 bases and the J gene end by 2 bases; junction bases not matched to a gene: 9. The CDR3 reads CASSLRGGGETYEQYF. CDR3 bases: TGTGCCAGCAGCTTACGTGGGGGAGGGGAAACCTACGAGCAGTACTTC. Based on the CDR3 plus reference TRBV7-3 and TRBJ2-7, the full variable domain is GAGVSQTPSNKVTEKGKYVELRCDPISGHTALYWYRQSLGQGPEFLIYFQGTGAADDSGLPNDRFFAVRPEGSVSTLKIQRTERGDSAVYLCASSLRGGGETYEQYFGPGTRLTVT.

The gene calls are TRBV28 and TRBJ2-1, with D tentatively TRBD1 or TRBD2 (5 bases each). The V end was cut by 5 bases, the J end by 0 bases, with 14 bases between. Germline assignment: CDR1 MDHEN and CDR2 SYDVKM. There are 16 residues in the CDR3. The CDR3, as DNA: TGTGCCAGCAGTCTTGGGACCTCCGTCTCCTACAATGAGCAGTTCTTC. Protein sequence: CASSLGTSVSYNEQFF.